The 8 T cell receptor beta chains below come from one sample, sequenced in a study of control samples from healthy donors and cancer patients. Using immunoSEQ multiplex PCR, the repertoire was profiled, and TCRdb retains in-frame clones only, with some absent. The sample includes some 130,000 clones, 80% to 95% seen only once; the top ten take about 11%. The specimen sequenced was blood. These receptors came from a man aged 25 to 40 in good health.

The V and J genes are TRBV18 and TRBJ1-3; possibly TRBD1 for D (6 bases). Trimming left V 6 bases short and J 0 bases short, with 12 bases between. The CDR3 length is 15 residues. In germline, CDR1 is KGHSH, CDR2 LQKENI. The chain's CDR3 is CASSVTGLSGNTIYF. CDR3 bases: TGTGCCAGCTCTGTAACAGGGCTCTCTGGAAACACCATATATTTT.

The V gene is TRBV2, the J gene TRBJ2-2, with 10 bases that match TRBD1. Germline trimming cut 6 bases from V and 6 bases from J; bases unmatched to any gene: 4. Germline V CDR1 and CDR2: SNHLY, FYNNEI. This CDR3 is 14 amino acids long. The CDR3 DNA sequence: TGTGCCAGCAGCGACAGGGGGCGGGCCGGGGAGCTGTTTTTT. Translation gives CASSDRGRAGELFF.

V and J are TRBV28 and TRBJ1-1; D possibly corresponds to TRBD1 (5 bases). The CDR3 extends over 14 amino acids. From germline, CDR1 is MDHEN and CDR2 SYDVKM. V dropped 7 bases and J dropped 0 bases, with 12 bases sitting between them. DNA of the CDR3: TGTGCCAGCACTAGGTGGGGGGTGAACACTGAAGCTTTCTTT. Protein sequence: CASTRWGVNTEAFF.

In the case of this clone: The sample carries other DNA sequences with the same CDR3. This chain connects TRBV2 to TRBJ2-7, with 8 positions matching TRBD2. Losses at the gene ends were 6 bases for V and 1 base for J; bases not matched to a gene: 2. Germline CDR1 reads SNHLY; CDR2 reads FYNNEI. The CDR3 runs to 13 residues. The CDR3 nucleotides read TGTGCCAGCAGCACTAGCGGATCCTACGAGCAGTACTTC. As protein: CASSTSGSYEQYF.

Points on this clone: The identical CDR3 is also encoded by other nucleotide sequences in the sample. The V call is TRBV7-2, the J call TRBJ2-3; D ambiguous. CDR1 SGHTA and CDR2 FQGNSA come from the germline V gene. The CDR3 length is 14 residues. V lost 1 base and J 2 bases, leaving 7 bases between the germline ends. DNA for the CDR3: TGTGCCAGCAGCTTAGACGGACCCACAGATACGCAGTATTTT. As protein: CASSLDGPTDTQYF.

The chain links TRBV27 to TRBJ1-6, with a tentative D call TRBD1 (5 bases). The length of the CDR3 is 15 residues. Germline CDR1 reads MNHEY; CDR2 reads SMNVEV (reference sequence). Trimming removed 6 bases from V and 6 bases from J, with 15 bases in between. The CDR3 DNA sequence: TGTGCCAGCAGCTGGGGGTTCGGGGCTAATTCACCCCTCCACTTT. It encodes CASSWGFGANSPLHF.

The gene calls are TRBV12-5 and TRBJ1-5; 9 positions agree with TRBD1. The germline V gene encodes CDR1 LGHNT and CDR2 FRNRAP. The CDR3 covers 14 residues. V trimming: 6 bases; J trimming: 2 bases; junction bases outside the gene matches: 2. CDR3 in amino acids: CASGRDRGNQPQHF. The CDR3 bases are TGTGCTAGTGGCCGGGACAGGGGCAATCAGCCCCAGCATTTT. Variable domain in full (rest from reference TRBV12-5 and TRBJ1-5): DARVTQTPRHKVTEMGQEVTMRCQPILGHNTVFWYRQTMMQGLELLAYFRNRAPLDDSGMPKDRFSAEMPDATLATLKIQPSEPRDSAVYFCASGRDRGNQPQHFGDGTRLSIL.

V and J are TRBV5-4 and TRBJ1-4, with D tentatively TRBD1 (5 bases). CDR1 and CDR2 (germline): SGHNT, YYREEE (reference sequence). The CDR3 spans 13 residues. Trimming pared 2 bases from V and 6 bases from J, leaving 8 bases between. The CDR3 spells CASSFGGDEKLFF. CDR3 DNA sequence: TGTGCCAGCAGCTTCGGAGGGGATGAAAAACTGTTTTTT.